This entry features one TCR beta chain sequence. The antigen it recognizes is unknown. No qualities accompany the bases; no much larger clone lies one base away. The data derive from a study (dated by TCRdb to about 2015). The study in broad terms: The study set out to test whether tumor-infiltrating Tregs in breast cancer get recruited from blood Tregs or are instead converted in situ from other CD4+ T cell subsets.

Full-length TCR variable regions were amplified by 5' RACE PCR with constant-region reverse primers, followed by semi-nested PCR with Nested Universal Primer A. Using the ReliaPrep RNA Cell Miniprep System, total RNA was extracted, and the SMARTer RACE 5'/3' Kit was then used to reverse transcribe the RNA into 5'RACE-ready cDNA. An Illumina MiSeq was used to sequence the full-length TCR alpha and beta libraries, which had been barcoded with multiplex adaptors. The study's processing was this. For each of nine subset-tissue groups, sequencing data from the five patients were pooled, and the groups were then compared using unsupervised clustering of TCR gene usage. The Morisita-Horn index was used to calculate repertoire similarity, with shared sequences weighted by how much each contributed to each repertoire. Starting from the raw public reads, TCRdb applied fastp trimming at Q25, assembled clones with MiXCR and retained in-frame beta chains. All rows with the same CDR3 protein become a single entry with the most common DNA and genes. The V and J calls were determined by TCRdb, not by the authors. Counted in this sample were over 8,000 distinct CDR3 sequences; 55% to 80% of them appeared once. Jointly, the top ten make up more than 4% of the sample.

To purify naive CD4+ T cells, the Miltenyi Naive CD4+ T Cell Isolation kit was used, and CD25 microbeads served to deplete Tregs. Tregs, naive and memory CD4+ T cells from tumor, blood and ipsilateral draining lymph nodes of roughly 5 breast cancer patients underwent full-length TCR alpha and beta sequencing. Tumor tissue and lymph nodes obtained from ipsilateral axillary dissection were perfused with PBS, minced and then digested with collagenase I and hyaluronidase. A purity exceeding 90% was confirmed by FACS for the sorted cell populations. Paper-wide results and their limitations: Tumor-infiltrating Treg TCR alpha and beta sequences overlapped most with tumor naive CD4+ T cells, then with blood naive CD4+ T cells. The larger-cohort validation was restricted to a single TCR beta V-J rearrangement rather than whole repertoires. Tumor memory CD4+ T cell TCR gene usage was found to cluster with blood and lymph node memory CD4+ cells and with lymph node naive CD4+ cells.

The CDR3 contains 16 residues, cysteine and phenylalanine counted. Here the CDR3 DNA is all that survives: 48 bases in frame from base 1. The germline V gene sets CDR1 to SGHTA and CDR2 to FQGTGA. The germline V end is reduced by 5 bases and the J end by 1 base; junction bases left unmatched: 8. The TCR was taken from a female donor with breast cancer. The chain joins TRBV7-3 to TRBJ2-1, with 7 bases aligning to TRBD2. Material for sequencing was tumor-infiltrating naive CD4+ T cells sorted from the breast tumor. What the cell subset or site label conveys for this sample: naive CD4+ T cells, CD4+CD45RA+CD25-. CDR3 loop: CASSPLKAGSYNEQFF. Here is the DNA: TGTGCCAGCAGCCCTCTTAAAGCGGGATCCTACAATGAGCAGTTCTTC. Outside the CDR3, residues come from the reference TRBV7-3 and TRBJ2-1 proteins, so the full variable domain is: GAGVSQTPSNKVTEKGKYVELRCDPISGHTALYWYRQSLGQGPEFLIYFQGTGAADDSGLPNDRFFAVRPEGSVSTLKIQRTERGDSAVYLCASSPLKAGSYNEQFFGPGTRLTVL.